This entry features one T cell receptor beta chain sequence. The data originate from a study of blood T cell repertoires in COVID-19. Study at large: Samples taken during acute and convalescent COVID-19 were collected in the United States, Italy and Spain. Nucleic acid was either cDNA or gDNA, and it came from T cells, B-cell-depleted T cells, or PBMCs.

Original processing notes: Amplification with reference gene primers provided the estimates of nucleated cell counts. The repertoire was sequenced with immunoSEQ multiplex PCR; TCRdb's copy has only in-frame clones and lacks some. V and J calls and clone size are those listed in that table; D and trimming were worked out from the DNA. The sample has tens of thousands of clones; around four fifths are singletons. Germline loops: CDR1 SGHRS, CDR2 YFSETQ. CDR3 length: 14 amino acids. V gave up 4 bases and J gave up 6 bases; unmatched junction bases: 10. The gene calls are TRBV5-1 and TRBJ2-7; 7 nucleotides agree with TRBD1. The sample taken for sequencing was peripheral blood. This receptor was obtained from a human donor with acute or convalescent COVID-19. The donor label of this sample is uncertain. The CDR3 loop is CASSPDRVSGEQYF. CDR3 bases: TGCGCCAGCAGCCCAGACAGGGTTTCGGGCGAGCAGTACTTC.